One sample yielded the 24 T cell receptor beta chains listed below, sequenced in a study of a mutant IDH1 vaccine in newly diagnosed glioma. Sequencing used immunoSEQ multiplex PCR; TCRdb keeps in-frame clones, though not all of them. This sample has 30,000 to 40,000 clones, with approximately 82% found just once. Stated time point: week 35, safety follow-up. Doses comprised 300 ug of mutant IDH1 20-mer peptide each, plus topical imiquimod. Their antigens are not known. The sample was PBMCs, taken from a glioma patient whose treatment included an IDH1 peptide vaccine. Receptor source: a woman between 18 and 29 years old with glioma.

This clone was picked up a small number of times. The chain joins TRBV30 to TRBJ1-1; D is ambiguous. The V and J ends lost 5 bases and 1 base respectively, with 17 bases between them. This CDR3 is built from 15 residues. Germline V gene sequence: CDR1 GTSNPN, CDR2 SVGIG (reference sequence). The DNA for the CDR3 is TGTGCCTGGGATCAAAGCCTGACGGGGAACACTGAAGCTTTCTTT. It codes for CAWDQSLTGNTEAFF.

The chain links TRBV15 to TRBJ2-1, with D uncertain. Trimming shortened V by 1 base and J by 8 bases, and 9 bases separated the two germline ends. Looked up from germline, CDR1 is LNHNV and CDR2 is YYDKDF (reference sequence). The CDR3 has 13 amino acids. The CDR3 region is CATSRGLIDEQFF. The CDR3 coding sequence is TGTGCCACCAGCAGAGGTCTGATCGATGAGCAGTTCTTC. The full variable domain, completed using reference TRBV15 and TRBJ2-1, is DAMVIQNPRYQVTQFGKPVTLSCSQTLNHNVMYWYQQKSSQAPKLLFHYYDKDFNNEADTPDNFQSRRPNTSFCFLDIRSPGLGDTAMYLCATSRGLIDEQFFGPGTRLTVL.

J is TRBJ1-3 and V is TRBV7-9; no clear D gene. The CDR3 has 14 amino acids. V was pared by 4 bases and J by 9 bases, with 16 bases between. In germline, CDR1 is SEHNR, CDR2 FQNEAQ (reference sequence). The chain's CDR3 is CASSSARGRITIYF. CDR3 in DNA: TGTGCCAGCAGCTCCGCTCGGGGTAGGATCACCATATATTTT.

V and J are TRBV21-1 and TRBJ2-7; TRBD2 was called by the table and not checked on the DNA. TRBV21-1 is a pseudogene locus. CDR3 size: 15 residues. This chain's CDR3 is CASSAMGGLSYEQYF. The CDR3 DNA follows: TGTGCCAGCAGCGCAATGGGGGGACTCTCCTACGAGCAGTACTTC.

V is TRBV7-9 and J is TRBJ1-4; possible D gene TRBD1, 5 bases. CDR3 length equals 18 residues. Germline V gene data show CDR1 as SEHNR and CDR2 as FQNEAQ (reference sequence). V lost 5 bases and J lost 0, with 19 bases in between. Here the CDR3 reads CASSLYPPPGPTNEKLFF. The CDR3 nucleotides are TGTGCCAGCAGCCTCTACCCCCCCCCAGGGCCAACTAATGAAAAACTGTTTTTT.

The rearrangement joins TRBV4-1 to TRBJ1-5; D gene unclear. Germline V gene lookup returns CDR1 MGHRA and CDR2 YSYEKL. This CDR3 has 15 residues. V shed 4 bases and J shed 4 bases, with 14 bases lying between them. The CDR3 region is CASSRIPGQNQPQHF. In DNA form, the CDR3 reads TGCGCCAGCAGCCGAATACCCGGCCAGAATCAGCCCCAGCATTTT.

The chain combines TRBV6-5 with TRBJ1-2, with D tentatively TRBD1 (6 bases). Germline V CDR1 and CDR2: MNHEY, SVGAGI. V lost 5 bases to trimming and J lost 5 bases, with 15 bases between them. This CDR3 comprises 14 residues. The CDR3 DNA sequence: TGTGCCAGCAGTAGGAAGGCAGGGGCATATGGCTACACCTTC. The encoded protein is CASSRKAGAYGYTF.

The chain recombines TRBV9 with TRBJ2-5; D may be TRBD1 or TRBD2 (5 bases each). V lost 2 bases to trimming and J lost 3 bases, with 8 bases between them. Germline lookup yields CDR1 SGDLS and CDR2 YYNGEE. This CDR3 contains 13 residues. CDR3 protein: CASSVGAEETQYF. The CDR3 nucleotides read TGTGCCAGCAGCGTCGGGGCTGAAGAGACCCAGTACTTC.

This clone has a handful of counts. The V and J genes are TRBV6-1 and TRBJ2-2, with a possible D match to TRBD1 (6 bases). CDR1 MNHNS and CDR2 SASEGT come from the germline V gene. Trimming removed 6 bases at V and 1 base at J, with 12 bases between. This CDR3 region has 15 residues. Written as DNA, the CDR3 is TGTGCCAGCAGAAGTCTACAGGGGAACACCGGGGAGCTGTTTTTT. This sequence encodes CASRSLQGNTGELFF.

The V call is TRBV6-5, the J call TRBJ1-2; D is possibly TRBD1 (6 bases). Trimming took off 6 bases at V and 4 bases at J, with 15 bases between the two ends. CDR3 length equals 14 residues. Germline values: CDR1 MNHEY, CDR2 SVGAGI. CDR3 in DNA: TGTGCCAGCAGGACCGGGACACTACTCTATGGCTACACCTTC. This translates into CASRTGTLLYGYTF.

The V gene is TRBV7-9, the J gene TRBJ1-2, with 8 bases aligning to TRBD1. The germline gives CDR1 SEHNR, CDR2 FQNEAQ (reference sequence). After removal of 0 bases from V and 7 bases from J, the junction contained 7 bases not matched to a gene. CDR3 length: 15 residues. The CDR3 DNA is TGTGCCAGCAGCTTAGCCGTACAGGGGGAGAGTGGCTACACCTTC. This sequence encodes CASSLAVQGESGYTF.

The chain has TRBV2 and TRBJ2-7; D may be TRBD1 or TRBD2 (5 bases each). Germline V gene lookup returns CDR1 SNHLY and CDR2 FYNNEI. CDR3 size: 13 residues. V was clipped by 5 bases and J by 2 bases, with 10 bases between them. DNA of the CDR3: TGTGCCAGCAGTCCGGGGACCACCTACGAGCAGTACTTC. Amino acids: CASSPGTTYEQYF.

The chain employs TRBV10-1 and TRBJ1-6; D is unresolved. The V end was cut by 0 bases, the J end by 2 bases, with 11 bases between. CDR1 is WNHNN, CDR2 SYGVQD, per germline (reference sequence). The length of the CDR3 is 17 residues. This CDR3 is CASSESETGPYNSPLHF. The CDR3 nucleotides are TGCGCCAGCAGTGAGTCAGAGACGGGCCCCTATAATTCACCCCTCCACTTT.

V gene TRBV7-2 combines with J gene TRBJ2-5; 7 positions match TRBD1. The CDR3 loop spans 16 amino acids. Germline trimming cut 5 bases from V and 1 base from J; bases unmatched to any gene: 10. Germline loops: CDR1 SGHTA, CDR2 FQGNSA. For the CDR3, the DNA is TGTGCCAGCAGCCCTCGACAGGGAACTTTCCAAGAGACCCAGTACTTC. Its protein product is CASSPRQGTFQETQYF.

The V call is TRBV28, the J call TRBJ2-5, with a tentative D call TRBD2 (7 bases). In germline, CDR1 is MDHEN, CDR2 SYDVKM. The CDR3 contains 17 residues. Trimming removed 2 bases from V and 5 bases from J, with 21 bases in between. The CDR3 here is CASSLMLGGTQGETQYF. DNA for the CDR3: TGTGCCAGCAGTTTAATGCTGGGAGGGACCCAGGGGGAGACCCAGTACTTC.

This CDR3 reads CASSQIGGGTEAFF. The CDR3 DNA follows: TGTGCCAGCAGCCAAATTGGGGGAGGGACTGAAGCTTTCTTT. V and J are TRBV28 and TRBJ1-1; D is possibly TRBD1 (5 bases). CDR3 length equals 14 residues. Per germline, CDR1 MDHEN and CDR2 SYDVKM. V was clipped by 6 bases and J by 5 bases, with 16 bases between them.

This chain uses TRBV2 with TRBJ2-7, with TRBD1 matching over 9 bases. The CDR3 runs 14 residues. With V trimmed by 3 bases and J by 5 bases, 5 bases remained unmatched. The germline gives CDR1 SNHLY, CDR2 FYNNEI. The CDR3 spells CASSDRTGAHEQYF. The CDR3 nucleotides read TGTGCCAGCAGTGATAGGACAGGGGCCCACGAGCAGTACTTC.

The genes are TRBV7-9 and TRBJ2-2, with no clear D. CDR3 length: 12 residues. Germline CDR1 is SEHNR and CDR2 is FQNEAQ (reference sequence). V lost 6 bases, J lost 7 bases, and 9 bases lay in between. CDR3 sequence: CASSPVGGELFF. CDR3 coding DNA: TGTGCCAGCAGTCCGGTGGGCGGGGAGCTGTTTTTT.

The chain employs TRBV10-3 and TRBJ2-6; D unresolved. The length of the CDR3 is 15 residues. V lost 0 bases and J lost 5, with 8 bases in between. The germline gives CDR1 ENHRY, CDR2 SYGVKD. The CDR3 region has the DNA TGTGCCATCAGTGAGTCTGAGTCTAGGGCCAACGTCCTGACTTTC. Translated: CAISESESRANVLTF.

This chain links TRBV28 with TRBJ2-5; D gene uncertain. The ends were cut back, 6 bases at V and 1 base at J, with 9 bases in the middle. The CDR3 has 13 amino acids. Germline CDR1 and CDR2: MDHEN and SYDVKM. For the CDR3, the DNA is TGTGCCAGCAGCCCGTTGGGCCAAGAGACCCAGTACTTC. Its protein product is CASSPLGQETQYF. Complete variable domain (other parts from reference TRBV28 and TRBJ2-5): DVKVTQSSRYLVKRTGEKVFLECVQDMDHENMFWYRQDPGLGLRLIYFSYDVKMKEKGDIPEGYSVSREKKERFSLILESASTNQTSMYLCASSPLGQETQYFGPGTRLLVL.

The CDR3 here is CASKVGLSFLGEKLFF. The CDR3 coding sequence is TGTGCCAGTAAGGTCGGACTGAGTTTCTTGGGGGAAAAACTGTTTTTT. The V gene is TRBV19, the J gene TRBJ1-4; D is unclear. The CDR3 consists of 16 residues. V shed 7 bases and J shed 8 bases, with 23 bases lying between them. Germline lookup yields CDR1 LNHDA and CDR2 SQIVND (reference sequence).

J is TRBJ2-1 and V is TRBV18; 8 bases are a match to TRBD1. CDR1 and CDR2 from the germline V gene are KGHSH and LQKENI. The CDR3 consists of 18 residues. V lost 2 bases, J lost 0 bases, and 9 bases stayed unmatched. CDR3 protein: CASSPRVGQGFSYNEQFF. The CDR3 coding sequence is TGTGCCAGCTCACCAAGGGTAGGACAGGGCTTCTCCTACAATGAGCAGTTCTTC.

This chain uses TRBV9 with TRBJ2-3, with D maybe TRBD2 (5 bases). Germline loops: CDR1 SGDLS, CDR2 YYNGEE. The CDR3 is made up of 15 amino acids. V lost 3 bases, J lost 0 bases, and 11 bases lay in between. The CDR3 spells CASSAGVTSTDTQYF. In nucleotides, the CDR3 is TGTGCCAGCAGCGCCGGGGTTACTAGCACAGATACGCAGTATTTT.

This chain uses TRBV2 with TRBJ2-5; TRBD1 matches at 10 bases. Germline V gives CDR1 SNHLY, CDR2 FYNNEI. CDR3 length: 14 residues. V trimming: 4 bases; J trimming: 4 bases; junction bases outside the gene matches: 3. The CDR3 spells CASSGQGAGETQYF. CDR3 sequence (DNA): TGTGCCAGCAGTGGACAGGGGGCCGGAGAGACCCAGTACTTC.